One and the same sample provided the 6 T cell receptor beta chains below, sequenced in a study of molecular identifiers for immune sequencing clone quantification. Using its own MiXCR run on the PCR reads, TCRdb lists one record per CDR3 protein. The sample yields around 320,000 distinct CDR3 sequences, roughly 24% seen once. Sequenced sample: naive CD8+ T cells from blood, with Jurkat cell RNA spiked in. Sample subset: FACS-sorted CD8+CD4-CCR7+CD45RA+ naive T cells. The receptors derive from a human donor in good health. Some libraries in this study had Jurkat cell RNA spiked in.

The V and J genes are TRBV7-9 and TRBJ2-3; 9 nucleotides agree with TRBD2. Germline V gene lookup returns CDR1 SEHNR and CDR2 FQNEAQ (reference sequence). This CDR3 spans 16 amino acids. V dropped 5 bases and J dropped 5; count of bases not matched to a gene: 11. The CDR3: CASSPPGLAGKDTQYF. CDR3 DNA sequence: TGTGCCAGCAGCCCCCCGGGGCTAGCGGGGAAAGATACGCAGTATTTT.

V usage is TRBV29-1 and J usage is TRBJ2-7, with D possibly being TRBD2 (7 bases). The CDR3 covers 14 residues. V lost 3 bases and J 3 bases, leaving 15 bases between the germline ends. Germline CDR1 reads SQVTM; CDR2 reads ANQGSEA. DNA for the CDR3: TGCAGCGTTGAGTCGGGGGGCCCAATCTACGAGCAGTACTTC. It yields the protein CSVESGGPIYEQYF.

V is TRBV20-1 and J is TRBJ2-3; 8 bases agree with TRBD2. The ends lost 3 bases at V and 0 bases at J; junction bases unmatched: 14. This CDR3 is built from 18 residues. Germline V gene data show CDR1 as DFQATT and CDR2 as SNEGSKA (reference sequence). The CDR3 spells CSASKGTSWVPSTDTQYF. The CDR3 nucleotides read TGCAGTGCTAGTAAGGGGACTAGTTGGGTCCCTAGCACAGATACGCAGTATTTT.

This clonotype was seen a few times. The chain joins TRBV7-9 to TRBJ2-2, with a weak D call TRBD1 (6 bases). The CDR3 loop spans 15 amino acids. The V gene's germline CDR1 is SEHNR and CDR2 FQNEAQ (reference sequence). Trimming took 4 bases from V and 7 from J, leaving 16 bases between them. The CDR3 region is CASSSDRLECGELFF. CDR3 coding DNA: TGTGCCAGCAGCTCGGACAGACTGGAATGCGGGGAGCTGTTTTTT.

This rearrangement joins TRBV25-1 to TRBJ1-2; D is undetermined. The CDR3 runs 13 residues. The germline V gene has CDR1 MGHDK and CDR2 SYGVNS. Trimming removed 0 bases at V and 4 bases at J, with 6 bases between. CDR3 sequence reads: CASSEYNSYGYTF. As DNA, the CDR3 is TGTGCCAGCAGTGAATATAACTCCTATGGCTACACCTTC.

This chain links TRBV5-1 with TRBJ2-7; 16 nucleotides match TRBD2. The germline V gene encodes CDR1 SGHRS and CDR2 YFSETQ. CDR3 length: 15 residues. The V gene end was trimmed by 4 bases and the J gene end by 5 bases; junction bases not matched to a gene: 3. CDR3 residues: CASSQGLAGGDEQYF. The CDR3, as DNA: TGCGCCAGCAGCCAGGGACTAGCGGGAGGGGACGAGCAGTACTTC.